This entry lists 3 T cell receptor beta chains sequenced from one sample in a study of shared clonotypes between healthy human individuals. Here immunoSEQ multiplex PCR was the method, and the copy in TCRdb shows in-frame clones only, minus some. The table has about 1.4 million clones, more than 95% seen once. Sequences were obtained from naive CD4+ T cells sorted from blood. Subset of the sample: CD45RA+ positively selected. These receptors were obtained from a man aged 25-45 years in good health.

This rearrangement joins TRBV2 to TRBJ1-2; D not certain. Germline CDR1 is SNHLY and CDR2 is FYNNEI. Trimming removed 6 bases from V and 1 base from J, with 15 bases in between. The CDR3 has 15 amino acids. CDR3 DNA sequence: TGTGCCAGCAGCCGAGTAGTGGACGTTAACTATGGCTACACCTTC. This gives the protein CASSRVVDVNYGYTF. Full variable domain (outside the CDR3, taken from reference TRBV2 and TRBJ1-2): EPEVTQTPSHQVTQMGQEVILRCVPISNHLYFYWYRQILGQKVEFLVSFYNNEISEKSEIFDDQFSVERPDGSNFTLKIRSTKLEDSAMYFCASSRVVDVNYGYTFGSGTRLTVV.

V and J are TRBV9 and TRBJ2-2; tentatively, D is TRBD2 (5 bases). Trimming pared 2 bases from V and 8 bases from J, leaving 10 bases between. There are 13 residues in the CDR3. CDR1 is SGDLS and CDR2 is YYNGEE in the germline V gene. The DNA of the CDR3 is TGTGCCAGCAGCGTTTTCAGGACTGGGGAGCTGTTTTTT. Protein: CASSVFRTGELFF.

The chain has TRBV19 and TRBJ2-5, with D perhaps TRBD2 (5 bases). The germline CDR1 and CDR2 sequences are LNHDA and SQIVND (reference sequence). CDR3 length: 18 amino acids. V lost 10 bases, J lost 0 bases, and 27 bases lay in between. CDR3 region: CATAPTHHSVSYQETQYF. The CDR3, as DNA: TGTGCCACCGCCCCCACCCACCATAGCGTCTCGTACCAAGAGACCCAGTACTTC.